These 18 T cell receptor beta chains came from one sample sequenced in a study of PD-L1 blockade in urothelial cancer. Only in-frame clones appear in the TCRdb table, and some are missing; sequencing was by immunoSEQ multiplex PCR. The sample has about 82,000 clones, 82% seen once. The sample consisted of PBMCs, taken around atezolizumab (anti-PD-L1) treatment. These TCRs come from a man between 70 and 80 years old with urothelial cancer.

The gene calls are TRBV6-1 and TRBJ1-2, with D unclear. Per the germline V gene, CDR1 is MNHNS and CDR2 is SASEGT. The V and J ends lost 1 base and 7 bases respectively, with 19 bases between them. The CDR3 length is 16 residues. CDR3 DNA sequence: TGTGCCAGCAGTGAAGTCCAGACTCCACCGCGGTCTGGCTACACCTTC. Translation: CASSEVQTPPRSGYTF.

This chain joins TRBV7-9 and TRBJ2-2; 9 nucleotides agree with TRBD1. Germline-derived CDR1 and CDR2 are SEHNR and FQNEAQ (reference sequence). The CDR3 loop spans 15 amino acids. Trimming took 6 bases from V and 3 from J; bases not matched to a gene: 5. CDR3 nucleotide sequence: TGTGCCAGCAGGGGGGGACAGGGAGACACCGGGGAGCTGTTTTTT. Protein: CASRGGQGDTGELFF. Full variable domain (rest looked up from reference TRBV7-9 and TRBJ2-2): DTGVSQNPRHKITKRGQNVTFRCDPISEHNRLYWYRQTLGQGPEFLTYFQNEAQLEKSRLLSDRFSAERPKGSFSTLEIQRTEQGDSAMYLCASRGGQGDTGELFFGEGSRLTVL.

The V gene is TRBV12-5, the J gene TRBJ2-5; D is unclear. Per germline, CDR1 LGHNT and CDR2 FRNRAP. The V gene lost 1 base and the J gene lost 0 bases, with 6 bases spanning the gap. The CDR3 covers 14 residues. The CDR3 spells CASGLGRYQETQYF. DNA of the CDR3: TGTGCTAGTGGTTTGGGCAGGTACCAAGAGACCCAGTACTTC. The whole variable domain, remainder taken from reference TRBV12-5 and TRBJ2-5, is DARVTQTPRHKVTEMGQEVTMRCQPILGHNTVFWYRQTMMQGLELLAYFRNRAPLDDSGMPKDRFSAEMPDATLATLKIQPSEPRDSAVYFCASGLGRYQETQYFGPGTRLLVL.

V and J are TRBV6-5 and TRBJ2-2; 7 bases are shared with TRBD1. Germline CDR1 MNHEY, CDR2 SVGAGI. The CDR3 runs 14 residues. Trimming removed 7 bases from V and 5 bases from J; junction bases left unmatched: 7. CDR3 coding DNA: TGTGCCAGCACCGGGGACAGCCAGACCGGGGAGCTGTTTTTT. Translated, it gives CASTGDSQTGELFF.

The chain employs TRBV7-9 and TRBJ2-1, with 7 bases that match TRBD2. The junction had 6 bases not matched to a gene; V was cut back by 2 bases and J by 8 bases. This CDR3 spans 14 amino acids. CDR1 is SEHNR and CDR2 is FQNEAQ in the germline V gene (reference sequence). The chain's CDR3 is CASSLTGLYDEQFF. The CDR3 region has the DNA TGTGCCAGCAGCTTAACGGGACTATACGATGAGCAGTTCTTC.

The gene calls are TRBV11-3 and TRBJ2-3; TRBD2 aligns across 12 bases. The trim removed 4 bases at V and 3 bases at J, leaving 5 bases unmatched. Germline V gene data show CDR1 as SGHNT and CDR2 as YENEEA. The CDR3 consists of 16 residues. CDR3 sequence: CASSSRLAGETDTQYF. The CDR3 DNA sequence: TGTGCCAGCAGCTCAAGACTAGCGGGAGAAACAGATACGCAGTATTTT.

The rearrangement uses TRBV10-3 and TRBJ2-1; 7 bases line up with TRBD2. Germline lookup yields CDR1 ENHRY and CDR2 SYGVKD. This CDR3 comprises 14 residues. V shed 0 bases and J 8 bases; nucleotides not matched to a gene: 4. The CDR3 protein is CAISESKTSYEQFF. CDR3 DNA: TGTGCCATCAGTGAGTCCAAGACTAGCTATGAGCAGTTCTTC.

The chain is built from TRBV2 and TRBJ1-2, with TRBD1 as a possible D gene (5 bases). Trimming cost V 1 base and J 5 bases, with 11 bases left between them. Germline V lookup: CDR1 SNHLY, CDR2 FYNNEI. The CDR3 totals 14 residues. The CDR3 loop is CASSEVGGLYGYTF. The DNA for the CDR3 is TGTGCCAGCAGTGAAGTGGGGGGTCTTTATGGCTACACCTTC.

The rearrangement joins TRBV4-1 to TRBJ2-4, with TRBD1 identical over 9 bases. The V gene end was trimmed by 4 bases and the J gene end by 3 bases; junction bases not matched to a gene: 10. This CDR3 is built from 17 residues. Germline CDR1 and CDR2: MGHRA and YSYEKL. DNA for the CDR3: TGCGCCAGCAGCCCCCCGGACAGGGGAGGTGGCAAAAACATTCAGTACTTC. This gives the protein CASSPPDRGGGKNIQYF.

In this sample, this clone turned up once. V gene TRBV5-6 combines with J gene TRBJ2-1; 10 bases agree with TRBD1. Trimming took 4 bases from V and 6 from J; bases not matched to a gene: 10. Germline assignment: CDR1 SGHDT and CDR2 YYEEEE. The CDR3 extends over 16 amino acids. The CDR3 sequence is CASSRDRGREVNEQFF. Here the CDR3 DNA reads TGTGCCAGCAGCCGAGACAGGGGGCGGGAAGTCAATGAGCAGTTCTTC.

The rearrangement joins TRBV19 to TRBJ1-2, with TRBD1 matching over 9 bases. V lost 2 bases to trimming and J lost 10 bases; unmatched junction nucleotides: 8. CDR1 is LNHDA, CDR2 SQIVND, per germline (reference sequence). This CDR3 is built from 14 residues. CDR3 sequence reads: CASSILGQGMDYTF. The CDR3 DNA reads TGTGCCAGTAGTATACTGGGACAGGGAATGGACTACACCTTC.

The chain carries TRBV5-1 and TRBJ1-2; 9 bases line up with TRBD1. With V trimmed by 4 bases and J by 4 bases, 5 bases remained unmatched. This CDR3 has 14 amino acids. Germline assignment: CDR1 SGHRS and CDR2 YFSETQ. As DNA, the CDR3 is TGCGCCAGCAGCACCGTACAGGGGGCCTATGGCTACACCTTC. Translated, it gives CASSTVQGAYGYTF.

The chain joins TRBV6-1 to TRBJ1-2, with D tentatively TRBD1 (6 bases). The CDR3 length is 16 residues. CDR1 and CDR2 (germline): MNHNS, SASEGT. Deletions cut 1 base from V and 8 bases from J, with 20 bases between. CDR3 sequence (DNA): TGTGCCAGCAGTGAAGTACGGACAGCTCCCGTTTCGGGCTACACCTTC. This codes for CASSEVRTAPVSGYTF.

This clone was observed a few times. This chain uses TRBV19 with TRBJ1-5, with D perhaps matching TRBD1 (6 bases). V dropped 3 bases and J dropped 1 base, with 13 bases sitting between them. Germline V gives CDR1 LNHDA, CDR2 SQIVND (reference sequence). The CDR3 has 16 amino acids. The CDR3 here is CASSMATGWSNQPQHF. The CDR3 DNA sequence: TGTGCCAGTAGTATGGCCACAGGGTGGAGCAATCAGCCCCAGCATTTT.

The CDR3 DNA follows: TGTGCCAGCAGCCAGATGGGAATATTGCAGGGCGGGAATGGCTACACCTTC. Amino acid sequence: CASSQMGILQGGNGYTF. The chain carries TRBV5-6 and TRBJ1-2, with a tentative D call TRBD1 (5 bases). The ends were cut back, 4 bases at V and 6 bases at J, with 25 bases in the middle. CDR1 and CDR2 from the germline V gene are SGHDT and YYEEEE. The CDR3 sequence is 17 residues long. Full variable domain (rest looked up from reference TRBV5-6 and TRBJ1-2): DAGVTQSPTHLIKTRGQQVTLRCSPKSGHDTVSWYQQALGQGPQFIFQYYEEEERQRGNFPDRFSGHQFPNYSSELNVNALLLGDSALYLCASSQMGILQGGNGYTFGSGTRLTVV.

This rearrangement joins TRBV5-1 to TRBJ1-1; tentative D call: TRBD1 (6 bases). There are 15 residues in the CDR3. The V end was cut by 0 bases, the J end by 4 bases, with 13 bases between. CDR1 is SGHRS and CDR2 is YFSETQ in the germline V gene. The CDR3 loop reads CASSLEAGEGTEAFF. Here the CDR3 DNA reads TGCGCCAGCAGCTTGGAGGCAGGGGAAGGCACTGAAGCTTTCTTT.

The chain has TRBV29-1 and TRBJ2-7; D perhaps matches TRBD2 (7 bases). Germline loops: CDR1 SQVTM, CDR2 ANQGSEA. Trimming cost V 4 bases and J 3 bases, with 28 bases left between them. The length of the CDR3 is 18 residues. The CDR3 DNA reads TGCAGCGTTGTAGGGGGGGTAGTTCGGTTTTTGTACCTCTACGAGCAGTACTTC. This sequence encodes CSVVGGVVRFLYLYEQYF.

The chain links TRBV9 to TRBJ1-2; TRBD1 might be the D (5 bases). Between the trimmed V and J ends, which lost 0 bases and 3 bases, there was a span of 9 bases. Germline CDR1 and CDR2: SGDLS and YYNGEE. The length of the CDR3 is 14 residues. The CDR3 DNA reads as TGTGCCAGCAGCGTAGAAGCAGGGCACTATGGCTACACCTTC. Protein sequence: CASSVEAGHYGYTF.